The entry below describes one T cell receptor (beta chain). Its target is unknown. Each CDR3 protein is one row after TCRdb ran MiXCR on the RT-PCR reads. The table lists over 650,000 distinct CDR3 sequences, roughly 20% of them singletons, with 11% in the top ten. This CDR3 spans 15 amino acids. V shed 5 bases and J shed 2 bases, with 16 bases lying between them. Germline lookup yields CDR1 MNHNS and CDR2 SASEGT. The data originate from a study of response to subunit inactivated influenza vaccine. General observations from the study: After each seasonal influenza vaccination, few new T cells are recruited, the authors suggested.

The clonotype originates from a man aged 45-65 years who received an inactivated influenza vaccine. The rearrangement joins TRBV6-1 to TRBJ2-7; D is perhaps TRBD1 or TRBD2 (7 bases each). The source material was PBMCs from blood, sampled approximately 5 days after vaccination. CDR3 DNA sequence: TGTGCCAGCAGTCCAGAGACAGGGAGGGCCTACGAGCAGTACTTC. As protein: CASSPETGRAYEQYF.